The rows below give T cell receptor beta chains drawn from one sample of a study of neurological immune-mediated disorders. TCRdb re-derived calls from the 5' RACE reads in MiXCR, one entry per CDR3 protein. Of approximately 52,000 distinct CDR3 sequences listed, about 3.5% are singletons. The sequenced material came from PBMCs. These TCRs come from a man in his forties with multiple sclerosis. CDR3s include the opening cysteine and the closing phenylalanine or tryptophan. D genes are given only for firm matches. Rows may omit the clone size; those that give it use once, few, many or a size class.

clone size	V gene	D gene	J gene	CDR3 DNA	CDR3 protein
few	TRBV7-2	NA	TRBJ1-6	TGTGCCAGCAGCATAACGGGGACCCGACCCTATAATTCACCCCTCAACTTT	CASSITGTRPYNSPLNF
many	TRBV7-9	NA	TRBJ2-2	TGTGCCAGCAGCCCCCGGGGCGACACCGGGGAGCTGTTTTTT	CASSPRGDTGELFF
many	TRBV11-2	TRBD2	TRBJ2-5	TGTGCCAGCAGCACAGGGCGGGGGGGGCTCGTCCGAGAGACCCAGTACTTC	CASSTGRGGLVRETQYF
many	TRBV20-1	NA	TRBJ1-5	TGCAGTGCTCAGGCTTCGAGCAATCAGCCCCAGCATTTT	CSAQASSNQPQHF
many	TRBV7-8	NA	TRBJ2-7	TGTGCCAGCAGTTCGGGCTCCATAGAAGACAGACTCTCCTACGAGCAGTACTTC	CASSSGSIEDRLSYEQYF
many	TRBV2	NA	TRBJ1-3	TGTGCCAGCAGTGCTACAGGATCCCCTCCTGGAAACACCATATATTTT	CASSATGSPPGNTIYF
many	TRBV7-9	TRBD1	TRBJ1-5	TGTGCCAGCAGCTCGTCCTTGAGACAGGGATATTTGGGCAATCAGCCCCAGCATTTT	CASSSSLRQGYLGNQPQHF
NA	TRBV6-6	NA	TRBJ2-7	TGTGCCAGCAGTTACAGGAGCTCCTACGAGCAGTACTTC	CASSYRSSYEQYF
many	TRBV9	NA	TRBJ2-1	TGTGCCAGCAGCCCTAGGACAGATTACAATGAGCAGTTCTTC	CASSPRTDYNEQFF
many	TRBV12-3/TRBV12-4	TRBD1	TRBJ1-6	TGTGCCAGCACTCCTACCGGGACAGGAGGCTCACCCCTCCACTTT	CASTPTGTGGSPLHF
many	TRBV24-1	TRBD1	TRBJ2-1	TGTGCCACCGGACAGGGGAGCTATGAGCAGTTCTTC	CATGQGSYEQFF
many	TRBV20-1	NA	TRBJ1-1	TGCAGTGCTAAAGAGGTTGGGAGGAACACTGAAGCTTTCTTT	CSAKEVGRNTEAFF
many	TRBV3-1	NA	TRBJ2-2	TGTGCCAGCAGCCCAAGGACGGTGAACACCGGGGAGCTGTTTTTT	CASSPRTVNTGELFF
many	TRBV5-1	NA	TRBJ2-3	TGCGCCAGCAGCTCCCGCCCAGGGGAAGGCGATACGCAGTATTTT	CASSSRPGEGDTQYF
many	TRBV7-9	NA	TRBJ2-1	TGTGCCAGCAGCTTAGGGGGGACCAATGAGCAGTTCTTC	CASSLGGTNEQFF
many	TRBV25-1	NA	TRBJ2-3	TGTGCCAGCAGAGAGGGGTGGGGTACAGATACGCAGTATTTT	CASREGWGTDTQYF
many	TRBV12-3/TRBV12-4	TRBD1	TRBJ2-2	TGTGCCAGCAGTCTGGGGACAGGCAACACCGGGGAGCTGTTTTTT	CASSLGTGNTGELFF
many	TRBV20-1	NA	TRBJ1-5	TGCAGTGCCCCGGCTACTTCTAATCAGCCCCAGAATTTT	CSAPATSNQPQNF
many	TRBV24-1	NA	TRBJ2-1	TGTGCCACCAGTGACCCGGGGGCCTACAATGAGCAGTTCTTC	CATSDPGAYNEQFF
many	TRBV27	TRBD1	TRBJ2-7	TGTGCCAGCAGTTTTCAGGGGGCCCCCTACGAGCAGTACTTC	CASSFQGAPYEQYF
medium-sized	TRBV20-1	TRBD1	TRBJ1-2	TGCAGTGCTAACCCTACGACAGGGCCCAACTATGGCTACACCTTC	CSANPTTGPNYGYTF
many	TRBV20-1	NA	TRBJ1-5	TGCAGTGCTAGGGGTCTTAGCAATCAGCCCCAGCATTTT	CSARGLSNQPQHF
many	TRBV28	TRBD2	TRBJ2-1	TGTGCCAGCAGACAGGATTCGGGAGGAGGATACAATGAGCAGTTCTTC	CASRQDSGGGYNEQFF
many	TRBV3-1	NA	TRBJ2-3	TGTGCCAGCAGCCAAGCCGGGATATTCGATACGCAGTATTTT	CASSQAGIFDTQYF
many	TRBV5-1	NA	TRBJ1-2	TGCGCCAGCAGCTTGGAAGTGACGGCGGCTGGCTACACCTTC	CASSLEVTAAGYTF
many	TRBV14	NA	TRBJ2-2	TGTGCCAGCAGCCAAGGGCGGTCCCGCACCGGGGAGCTGTTTTTT	CASSQGRSRTGELFF
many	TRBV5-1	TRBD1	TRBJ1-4	TGCGCCAGTCGGACAGGGGGCGGTGAAAAACTGTTTTTT	CASRTGGGEKLFF
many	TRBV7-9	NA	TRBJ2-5	TGTGCCAGCAGCTCCCCCCGGGGGCTCCAAGAGACCCAGTACTTC	CASSSPRGLQETQYF
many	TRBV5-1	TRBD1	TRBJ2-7	TGCGCCAGCAGCTCGGGACAGGGCAGGGTCGAGCAGTACTTC	CASSSGQGRVEQYF
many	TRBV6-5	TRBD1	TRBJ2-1	TGTGCCAGCAGTACCGGGACAGGTGGTTCCTCCTACAATGAGCAGTTCTTC	CASSTGTGGSSYNEQFF
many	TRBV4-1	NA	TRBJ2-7	TGCGCCAGCAGCCAAGATAGGCCAGGGAGCTCCTACGAGCAGTACTTC	CASSQDRPGSSYEQYF
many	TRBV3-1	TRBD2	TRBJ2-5	TGTGCCAGCAGCAACCCAGTGCCCCGCGGGAGAGCCGCAGGGAGAGAGACCCAGTACTTC	CASSNPVPRGRAAGRETQYF
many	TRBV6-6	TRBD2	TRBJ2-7	TGTGCCAGCAGTCCTAGCGGGGGAAGGTTATACGAGCAGTACTTC	CASSPSGGRLYEQYF
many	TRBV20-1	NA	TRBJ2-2	TGCAGTGCTAGAGGATATAAGGAAACCGGGGAGCTGTTTTTT	CSARGYKETGELFF
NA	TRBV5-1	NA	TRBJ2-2	TGCGCCAGCAGCACCGACTCGTCCGGGGAGCTGTTTTTT	CASSTDSSGELFF
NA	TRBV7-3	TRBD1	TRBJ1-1	TGTGCCAGCAGCTTACGAGGTGGGACAGTTTGGGGGAACACTGAAGCTTTCTTT	CASSLRGGTVWGNTEAFF
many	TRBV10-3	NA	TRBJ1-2	TGTGCCATCAGTGAGACAGCTGGGGGCTACACCTTC	CAISETAGGYTF
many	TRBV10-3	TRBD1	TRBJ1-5	TGTGCCATCAAACAGGGGGCAGGTCAGCCCCAGCATTTT	CAIKQGAGQPQHF
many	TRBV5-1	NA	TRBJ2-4	TGCGCCAGCAGCTTGACAGCCGGTGCCAAAAACATTCAGTACTTC	CASSLTAGAKNIQYF
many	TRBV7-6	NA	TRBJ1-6	TGTGCCAGCAGCTTACGGCGAGAGGGATTCTCACCCCTCCACTTT	CASSLRREGFSPLHF
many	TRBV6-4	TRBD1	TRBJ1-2	TGTGCCGAACAGGGGATAGGGTATGGCTACACCTTC	CAEQGIGYGYTF
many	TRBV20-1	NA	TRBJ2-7	TGCAGTGCTCCGCCGCTAGGCAGGAGCTCCTACGAGCAGTACTTC	CSAPPLGRSSYEQYF
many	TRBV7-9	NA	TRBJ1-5	TGTGCCAGCAGCTTAGAGGGTACAGGGAGTAAACAGCCCCAGCATTTT	CASSLEGTGSKQPQHF
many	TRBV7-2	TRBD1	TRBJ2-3	TGTGCCAGCAGCTTTGGCCCCCCGGGGACAGGGTCAGATACGCAGTATTTT	CASSFGPPGTGSDTQYF